This TCR beta chain was captured by sequencing in a study of beta chain features in type 1 diabetes. Broader study findings: The influence of HLA type on TCRB rearrangement stayed undetermined. Patients and controls would be equally affected if PCR favored shorter templates. Significant though moderate, a shortening of TCRB CDR3s appeared in all four CD4+ subsets of Type 1 diabetes patients.

This CDR3 has 14 residues. J lost 8 bases, V lost 3 bases, and 8 bases had no gene match. The germline V gene has CDR1 SEHNR and CDR2 FQNEAQ (reference sequence). What was sequenced were expressed TCRB transcripts, since all of the isolated RNA had been reverse transcribed. Only in-frame clones appear in the TCRdb table, and some are missing; sequencing was by immunoSEQ multiplex PCR. The table records more than 250,000 clones, 24% of them present only once. A CD45RO/CCR7/CD25/CD127/CD95/CD27 panel sorted naive, central memory, regulatory and stem cell-like memory CD4+ cells. This clone showed up just a few times. Its target is not known.

The sample taken for sequencing was naive CD4+ T cells from blood. The chain is built from TRBV7-9 and TRBJ1-2, with 8 nucleotides matching TRBD1. This TCR was recovered from a woman between 25 and 40 years old with type 1 diabetes. In DNA, the CDR3 is TGTGCCAGCAGCTTGACCGGGACAGGTTTAGGCTACACCTTC. Translation: CASSLTGTGLGYTF.